This TCR beta chain originates from a study of chemoradiotherapy in HPV16-positive cancers. Method: immunoSEQ multiplex PCR; TCRdb's copy keeps in-frame clones and lacks some. The sample lists 10,000 to 14,000 clones, 90% to 95% occurring once. Over chemoradiotherapy, repertoires were sampled more than once. As to this clone: The antigen remains undetermined.

Germline CDR1 reads SGHTA; CDR2 reads FQGNSA. V lost 5 bases and J lost 0, with 20 bases in between. This CDR3 has 17 residues. General study results and limits: During treatment, candidate HPV-specific clones and E7-related motifs expanded in tumor.

The sequencing here drew on blood, taken from a patient who underwent chemoradiotherapy. The V and J genes are TRBV7-2 and TRBJ2-7; tentative D call: TRBD2 (8 bases). The source is a human donor with HPV-associated anogenital cancer. The CDR3 region is CASSAQRGGQSSYEQYF. CDR3 nucleotides: TGTGCCAGCAGCGCTCAACGGGGGGGACAGTCCTCCTACGAGCAGTACTTC. The variable domain in full, completed from reference TRBV7-2 and TRBJ2-7, reads GAGVSQSPSNKVTEKGKDVELRCDPISGHTALYWYRQSLGQGLEFLIYFQGNSAPDKSGLPSDRFSAERTGGSVSTLTIQRTQQEDSAVYLCASSAQRGGQSSYEQYFGPGTRLTVT.